This is a list of T cell receptor beta chains from one sample in a study of beta chain features in type 1 diabetes. Only in-frame clones appear in the TCRdb table, and some are missing; sequencing was by immunoSEQ multiplex PCR. The sample carries around 340,000 clones, 9.3% recorded once. Sequencing input: central memory CD4+ T cells from blood. All receptors derive from a man aged 30 to 45 with type 1 diabetes. CDR3s include the opening cysteine and the closing phenylalanine or tryptophan. The D gene is left open where the match is weak. Clone size is shown for a subset of rows, as once, few, many or a class of expanded clone.

D	size	V	J	CDR3	DNA
NA	NA	TRBV12-2	TRBJ2-5	CASPQTRGLAGGKETQYF	TGTGCAAGTCCCCAAACCCGTGGACTAGCGGGGGGGAAGGAGACCCAGTACTTC
NA	NA	TRBV9	TRBJ2-3	CASSPRQRTDTQYF	TGTGCCAGCAGCCCCCGACAGAGAACAGATACGCAGTATTTT
NA	few	TRBV18	TRBJ2-1	CASSPSRERGNEQFF	TGTGCCAGCTCACCGAGCCGGGAAAGGGGCAATGAGCAGTTCTTC
TRBD2	NA	TRBV7-2	TRBJ2-5	CASSPGLAETQYF	TGTGCCAGCAGCCCGGGACTAGCGGAGACCCAGTACTTC
NA	NA	TRBV9	TRBJ1-2	CASSEGNYGYTF	TGTGCCAGCAGCGAGGGTAACTATGGCTACACCTTC
NA	many	TRBV7-2	TRBJ1-2	CASTPTARGRGYTF	TGTGCCAGCACTCCGACGGCGCGAGGACGAGGCTACACCTTC
NA	NA	TRBV7-2	TRBJ2-1	CASSLGYGVSYNEQFF	TGTGCCAGCAGCTTAGGTTACGGGGTCTCCTACAATGAGCAGTTCTTC
NA	NA	TRBV21-1	TRBJ2-3	CASSNLVGTVNSSTDTQYF	TGTGCCAGCAGCAATCTCGTTGGGACAGTAAACTCTAGCACAGATACGCAGTATTTT
NA	NA	TRBV19	TRBJ2-1	CASSILFGSGPYNEQFF	TGTGCCAGTAGTATCTTATTTGGATCAGGGCCCTACAATGAGCAGTTCTTC
NA	few	TRBV27	TRBJ2-5	CASSLWATGNTETQYF	TGTGCCAGCAGTTTATGGGCGACAGGTAACACGGAGACCCAGTACTTC
NA	NA	TRBV28	TRBJ2-2	CASIKRNTGELFF	TGTGCCAGCATTAAGAGGAACACCGGGGAGCTGTTTTTT
TRBD1	NA	TRBV5-6	TRBJ1-5	CASSLQGIGNQPQHF	TGTGCCAGCAGCCTACAGGGGATAGGCAATCAGCCCCAGCATTTT
NA	NA	TRBV21-1	TRBJ1-2	CASSNPRPFRRYGYTF	TGTGCCAGCAGCAATCCCAGACCATTCCGAAGGTATGGCTACACCTTC
NA	NA	TRBV2	TRBJ2-1	CASRPRDYNEQFF	TGTGCCAGCAGGCCCCGGGATTACAATGAGCAGTTCTTC
NA	NA	TRBV30	TRBJ1-3	CALGLGRRNTIYF	TGTGCCTTGGGGCTCGGGAGAAGAAACACCATATATTTT
NA	few	TRBV4-3	TRBJ2-3	CASSQVLTEISTDTQYF	TGCGCCAGCAGCCAAGTCTTGACCGAGATTAGCACAGATACGCAGTATTTT
NA	few	TRBV18	TRBJ2-7	CASSHPTGTYEQYF	TGTGCCAGCTCACACCCTACAGGGACCTACGAGCAGTACTTC
NA	NA	TRBV7-2	TRBJ2-1	CASSLGRENEQFF	TGTGCCAGCAGCTTAGGTAGGGAGAATGAGCAGTTCTTC
TRBD1	few	TRBV29-1	TRBJ1-5	CSVTDRGMGFKPQHF	TGCAGCGTTACGGACAGGGGAATGGGGTTCAAGCCCCAGCATTTT
TRBD1	few	TRBV15	TRBJ2-5	CATSPDRGGSETQYF	TGTGCCACCAGCCCAGACAGGGGGGGTTCAGAGACCCAGTACTTC
NA	NA	TRBV6-5	TRBJ1-4	CASSPGRDEKLFF	TGTGCCAGCAGCCCCGGCAGGGATGAAAAACTGTTTTTT
TRBD1	few	TRBV6-5	TRBJ1-1	CASSGEQGAFTEAFF	TGTGCCAGCAGTGGCGAACAGGGGGCTTTCACTGAAGCTTTCTTT
NA	few	TRBV29-1	TRBJ1-1	CSVYDRNTEAFF	TGCAGCGTTTACGACAGGAACACTGAAGCTTTCTTT
TRBD1	many	TRBV7-9	TRBJ1-4	CASSSGQGFEKLFF	TGTGCCAGCAGCTCTGGACAGGGTTTCGAAAAACTGTTTTTT
NA	once	TRBV27	TRBJ2-1	CASRLRNYNEQFF	TGTGCCAGCAGATTGCGGAACTACAATGAGCAGTTCTTC
NA	NA	TRBV6-4	TRBJ2-3	CASRPSWGDTQYF	TGTGCCAGCAGACCCTCGTGGGGAGATACGCAGTATTTT
NA	few	TRBV30	TRBJ2-2	CALSQGRTGELFF	TGTGCCTTATCCCAGGGGAGAACCGGGGAGCTGTTTTTT
NA	few	TRBV7-2	TRBJ1-4	CASSLFARGTNEKLFF	TGTGCCAGCAGCTTATTCGCTCGGGGTACTAATGAAAAACTGTTTTTT
TRBD2	NA	TRBV7-9	TRBJ2-3	CASSLPGTRRTDTQYF	TGTGCCAGCAGCTTACCCGGGACTAGGAGAACAGATACGCAGTATTTT
NA	NA	TRBV5-1	TRBJ1-1	CASRTQGLTQAEAFF	TGCGCCAGCCGAACTCAGGGGTTGACGCAAGCTGAAGCTTTCTTT
TRBD2	NA	TRBV5-4	TRBJ2-5	CASSLTAGGPGFETQYF	TGTGCCAGCAGCTTAACAGCGGGGGGGCCTGGATTCGAGACCCAGTACTTC
NA	NA	TRBV5-1	TRBJ2-7	CASSLGYGDEQYF	TGCGCCAGCAGCTTGGGCTACGGGGACGAGCAGTACTTC
NA	NA	TRBV6-5	TRBJ1-2	CASSLAFDYGYTF	TGTGCCAGCAGTTTAGCCTTCGACTATGGCTACACCTTC
NA	few	TRBV5-1	TRBJ2-5	CASSFSSVQETQYF	TGCGCCAGCAGCTTCTCTAGCGTCCAAGAGACCCAGTACTTC
NA	NA	TRBV2	TRBJ2-7	CASDRDSYEQYF	TGTGCCAGCGACAGAGACTCCTACGAGCAGTACTTC
NA	few	TRBV6-6	TRBJ1-5	CASSETVSNQPQHF	TGTGCCAGCAGCGAGACAGTTAGCAATCAGCCCCAGCATTTT
NA	few	TRBV30	TRBJ1-4	CAWSVGYATNEKLFF	TGTGCCTGGAGTGTAGGTTATGCAACTAATGAAAAACTGTTTTTT
NA	NA	TRBV9	TRBJ1-5	CASGEFQDSNQPQHF	TGTGCCAGCGGAGAGTTTCAGGATAGCAATCAGCCCCAGCATTTT
NA	few	TRBV4-3	TRBJ1-1	CASSQGFGAGDRTEAFF	TGCGCCAGCAGCCAAGGTTTCGGGGCAGGAGACAGGACTGAAGCTTTCTTT
TRBD1	NA	TRBV10-3	TRBJ1-2	CAISESTGQGARGYTF	TGTGCCATCAGTGAGTCGACGGGACAGGGGGCGCGGGGCTACACCTTC
TRBD1	NA	TRBV5-1	TRBJ2-3	CARTGQRYTDTQYF	TGCGCCAGGACGGGACAGAGATACACAGATACGCAGTATTTT
NA	few	TRBV5-6	TRBJ1-5	CASSYGGASNQPQHF	TGTGCCAGCAGTTACGGGGGGGCGAGCAATCAGCCCCAGCATTTT
NA	NA	TRBV9	TRBJ1-1	CASSETGTENTEAFF	TGTGCCAGCAGCGAGACCGGGACTGAGAACACTGAAGCTTTCTTT
NA	many	TRBV5-6	TRBJ2-2	CASSLGASFNTGELFF	TGTGCCAGCAGCTTGGGAGCCAGCTTTAACACCGGGGAGCTGTTTTTT
NA	few	TRBV30	TRBJ1-5	CAWSSGTNQPQHF	TGTGCCTGGAGTAGCGGGACTAATCAGCCCCAGCATTTT
TRBD2	few	TRBV2	TRBJ2-6	CASRRTSGGSGANVLTF	TGTGCCAGCAGACGGACTAGCGGGGGGTCTGGGGCCAACGTCCTGACTTTC
NA	few	TRBV2	TRBJ1-2	CASSDRGTNYGYTF	TGTGCCAGCAGTGACAGGGGAACTAACTATGGCTACACCTTC
NA	few	TRBV19	TRBJ1-2	CASSPANYGYTF	TGTGCCAGTAGTCCCGCTAACTATGGCTACACCTTC
TRBD2	NA	TRBV5-1	TRBJ2-1	CASSSTSSGEQFF	TGCGCCAGCAGCTCAACGTCTAGCGGGGAACAGTTCTTC
NA	few	TRBV5-4	TRBJ1-1	CASSPRDKPLQNTEAFF	TGTGCCAGCAGCCCGAGGGACAAGCCTTTACAGAACACTGAAGCTTTCTTT
TRBD1	NA	TRBV23-1	TRBJ2-1	CASSQIGLQGAHREQFF	TGCGCCAGCAGTCAAATTGGGCTGCAGGGGGCCCATCGTGAGCAGTTCTTC
NA	few	TRBV7-8	TRBJ1-3	CASSLGPPGASSGNTIYF	TGTGCCAGCAGCCTTGGTCCCCCAGGGGCGAGCTCTGGAAACACCATATATTTT
NA	few	TRBV10-1	TRBJ2-5	CASRKNGQLLQETQYF	TGCGCCAGCAGGAAAAATGGACAGCTCCTCCAAGAGACCCAGTACTTC
TRBD1	few	TRBV9	TRBJ1-2	CASSRGQGARGYTF	TGTGCCAGCAGCCGGGGACAGGGGGCGCGTGGCTACACCTTC
TRBD1	once	TRBV9	TRBJ2-2	CASSAEGQGTGELFF	TGTGCCAGCAGCGCCGAGGGACAGGGAACCGGGGAGCTGTTTTTT
NA	NA	TRBV7-9	TRBJ2-2	CASSEGPGELFF	TGTGCCAGCAGCGAGGGTCCCGGGGAGCTGTTTTTT